The 4 T cell receptor beta chains presented below share a single source sample, sequenced in a study of CD8 T cells in cerebrospinal fluid in Alzheimer's disease. TCRdb reprocessed the 10x single-cell sequencing reads, with one entry per CDR3 protein and no DNA. Recorded for this sample: hundreds of distinct CDR3 sequences. The specimen was cerebrospinal fluid. The receptor source for this set is a human donor with Alzheimer's disease.

The chain has TRBV10-3 and TRBJ1-3. This CDR3 comprises 16 residues. Per germline, CDR1 ENHRY and CDR2 SYGVKD. CDR3 region: CAISEFLVGSGNTIYF.

This clonotype counts as medium-sized by frequency. The chain links TRBV9 to TRBJ2-1; with no DNA, the TCRdb D assignment of TRBD2 cannot be verified. This CDR3 spans 13 amino acids. The germline V gene has CDR1 SGDLS and CDR2 YYNGEE. This chain's CDR3 is CASSVGPTGEQFF. Complete variable domain (other parts from reference TRBV9 and TRBJ2-1): DSGVTQTPKHLITATGQRVTLRCSPRSGDLSVYWYQQSLDQGLQFLIQYYNGEERAKGNILERFSAQQFPDLHSELNLSSLELGDSALYFCASSVGPTGEQFFGPGTRLTVL.

The V gene is TRBV7-3, the J gene TRBJ2-3. This CDR3 region has 13 residues. CDR1 SGHTA and CDR2 FQGTGA come from the germline V gene. This CDR3 reads CASSLLSGDTQYF.

By frequency, this clonotype registers medium-sized. The chain carries TRBV6-5 and TRBJ2-1. The CDR3 runs to 12 residues. Germline V lookup: CDR1 MNHEY, CDR2 SVGAGI. CDR3 residues: CASRQNEREQFF.